This TCR beta chain is from a study of blood T cell repertoires in COVID-19. Study summary: The study drew acute and convalescent COVID-19 samples from the United States, Italy and Spain. In each case, the material was cDNA or gDNA derived from T cells, B-cell-depleted T cells, or PBMCs.

The CDR3 spans 17 residues. V gave up 2 bases and J gave up 6 bases, with 21 bases separating them. Germline V gene sequence: CDR1 ENHRY, CDR2 SYGVKD. Clones were sequenced by immunoSEQ multiplex PCR, and TCRdb holds only the in-frame ones, with some missing. Among some 220,000 clones listed, 70% to 90% were seen once. The chain uses TRBV10-3 and TRBJ2-3; TRBD1 is a possible D gene (5 bases). The sample taken for sequencing was peripheral blood. The sequence was collected from a woman aged 18-30 years who had recovered from COVID-19. CDR3 in amino acids: CAISEPPDTYGWDTQYF. CDR3 coding DNA: TGTGCCATCAGTGAGCCACCGGACACCTACGGTTGGGATACGCAGTATTTT.